This passage covers 18 T cell receptor beta chains from one sample sequenced in a study of blood T cell repertoires in COVID-19. Some clones are missing from TCRdb's copy, which holds only in-frame ones; the method was immunoSEQ multiplex PCR. The table records more than 55,000 clones, approximately 78% of them present only once. Sequencing was done on a sample of peripheral blood. These receptors were taken from a woman older than 75 with acute or convalescent COVID-19.

The chain carries TRBV19 and TRBJ1-1; D gene ambiguous. This CDR3 is built from 17 residues. Germline CDR1 LNHDA, CDR2 SQIVND (reference sequence). V was clipped by 7 bases and J by 6 bases, with 27 bases between them. In DNA, the CDR3 is TGTGCCAGTACAAAAACCCCCGCGTCAGGAATGATATCTGAAGCTTTCTTT. Translating gives CASTKTPASGMISEAFF.

The table lists this clone with a few counts. V gene TRBV27 combines with J gene TRBJ2-1; maybe TRBD1 (5 bases). The CDR3 has 12 amino acids. V was clipped by 7 bases and J by 5 bases, with 9 bases between them. Germline assignment: CDR1 MNHEY and CDR2 SMNVEV (reference sequence). CDR3 in DNA: TGTGCCAGCACAGGGCGACACAATGAGCAGTTCTTC. Protein: CASTGRHNEQFF.

The J gene is TRBJ2-1, the V gene TRBV6-5; 9 nucleotides agree with TRBD2. V gave up 6 bases and J gave up 2 bases; unmatched junction bases: 5. Germline V lookup: CDR1 MNHEY, CDR2 SVGAGI. The CDR3 is 15 residues long. For the CDR3, the DNA is TGTGCCAGCAGCAAATCTAGCGGGGCCTACAATGAGCAGTTCTTC. Translation: CASSKSSGAYNEQFF.

The CDR3 spells CASSVGTSGYNEQFF. CDR3 bases: TGTGCCAGCAGCGTAGGAACTAGCGGTTACAATGAGCAGTTCTTC. The chain combines TRBV9 with TRBJ2-1, with 8 bases lining up with TRBD2. The CDR3 has 15 residues. V shed 0 bases and J 4 bases; nucleotides not matched to a gene: 3. The V gene's germline CDR1 is SGDLS and CDR2 YYNGEE.

The table lists this clone with a few counts. This chain uses TRBV30 with TRBJ1-6; weak D call: TRBD1 (6 bases). The CDR3 spans 14 residues. The V gene lost 2 bases and the J gene lost 10 bases, with 15 bases spanning the gap. The germline V gene encodes CDR1 GTSNPN and CDR2 SVGIG (reference sequence). In DNA form, the CDR3 reads TGTGCCTGGAGTAACAGAGGGGGGGACTCACCCCTCCACTTT. Translating it yields CAWSNRGGDSPLHF. The variable domain in full, completed from reference TRBV30 and TRBJ1-6, reads SQTIHQWPATLVQPVGSPLSLECTVEGTSNPNLYWYRQAAGRGLQLLFYSVGIGQISSEVPQNLSASRPQDRQFILSSKKLLLSDSGFYLCAWSNRGGDSPLHFGNGTRLTVT.

This clone appeared a few times. This chain links TRBV19 with TRBJ1-3; D call uncertain. Germline values: CDR1 LNHDA, CDR2 SQIVND (reference sequence). The V end was cut by 0 bases, the J end by 0 bases, with 6 bases between. This CDR3 contains 15 residues. The CDR3 protein is CASSIDRDSGNTIYF. In DNA form, the CDR3 reads TGTGCCAGTAGTATAGACCGGGACTCTGGAAACACCATATATTTT.

This clone was seen more than once but under ten times. The rearrangement uses TRBV7-8 and TRBJ1-2; D is uncertain. The CDR3 runs 15 residues. The germline V gene encodes CDR1 SGHVS and CDR2 FQNEAQ. V was clipped by 0 bases and J by 4 bases, with 12 bases between them. The CDR3 DNA reads TGTGCCAGCAGCTTAGCGCCCACCAACTCCTATGGCTACACCTTC. Translated: CASSLAPTNSYGYTF. Together with reference TRBV7-8 and TRBJ1-2, the CDR3 gives the full variable domain: GAGVSQSPRYKVAKRGQDVALRCDPISGHVSLFWYQQALGQGPEFLTYFQNEAQLDKSGLPSDRFFAERPEGSVSTLKIQRTQQEDSAVYLCASSLAPTNSYGYTFGSGTRLTVV.

The chain employs TRBV9 and TRBJ2-5; possibly TRBD1 for D (5 bases). This CDR3 contains 15 residues. Germline V gene data show CDR1 as SGDLS and CDR2 as YYNGEE. Trimming took off 4 bases at V and 5 bases at J, with 18 bases between the two ends. The CDR3: CASSPTVTARETQYF. For the CDR3, the DNA is TGTGCCAGCAGCCCCACGGTGACAGCGCGGGAGACCCAGTACTTC.

The V call is TRBV19, the J call TRBJ1-2, with a weak D call TRBD1 (5 bases). Trimming took 1 base from V and 4 from J, leaving 13 bases between them. Germline V gives CDR1 LNHDA, CDR2 SQIVND (reference sequence). The CDR3 loop spans 15 amino acids. DNA of the CDR3: TGTGCCAGTAGTATAGTAGGGGTAACTGGCTATGGCTACACCTTC. Its protein is CASSIVGVTGYGYTF.

This CDR3 reads CASSRLTSGGLGNEQFF. In DNA, the CDR3 is TGCGCCAGCAGCAGACTAACTAGCGGGGGCTTGGGTAATGAGCAGTTCTTC. This chain links TRBV5-1 with TRBJ2-1, with 11 bases aligning to TRBD2. CDR1 is SGHRS and CDR2 is YFSETQ in the germline V gene. With V trimmed by 4 bases and J by 7 bases, 13 bases remained unmatched. CDR3 size: 17 residues.

V gene TRBV18 combines with J gene TRBJ1-4; D is ambiguous. Per the germline V gene, CDR1 is KGHSH and CDR2 is LQKENI. The CDR3 covers 11 residues. V dropped 6 bases and J dropped 8 bases, with 7 bases sitting between them. The CDR3 here is CASSPGEKLFF. Here the CDR3 DNA reads TGTGCCAGCTCGCCGGGAGAAAAACTGTTTTTT.

J is TRBJ2-1 and V is TRBV6-5; 7 nucleotides line up with TRBD1. V shed 0 bases and J 5 bases; nucleotides not matched to a gene: 7. This CDR3 has 16 amino acids. CDR1 is MNHEY, CDR2 SVGAGI, per germline. CDR3 DNA: TGTGCCAGCAGTTACTCGACGGGACAGAGAGACAATGAGCAGTTCTTC. Its translation is CASSYSTGQRDNEQFF.

V is TRBV5-1 and J is TRBJ2-3; tentatively, D is TRBD1 (5 bases). Germline loops: CDR1 SGHRS, CDR2 YFSETQ. The CDR3 extends over 15 amino acids. The germline V and J ends were trimmed by 0 bases and 3 bases, with 11 bases remaining between them. Here the CDR3 reads CASSLGVRETDTQYF. The CDR3 nucleotides are TGCGCCAGCAGCTTGGGAGTCAGGGAAACAGATACGCAGTATTTT.

V gene TRBV13 combines with J gene TRBJ1-1, with TRBD1 as a possible D gene (5 bases). Trimming cost V 5 bases and J 4 bases, with 14 bases left between them. The CDR3 totals 14 residues. The germline CDR1 and CDR2 sequences are PRHDT and FYEKMQ (reference sequence). The DNA for the CDR3 is TGTGCCAGCAGCCCCCGTGACAGACCCACTGAAGCTTTCTTT. Protein product: CASSPRDRPTEAFF.

The chain uses TRBV2 and TRBJ2-7, with a possible D match to TRBD1 (5 bases). The germline V gene has CDR1 SNHLY and CDR2 FYNNEI. The CDR3 is made up of 14 amino acids. Trimming removed 4 bases from V and 5 bases from J, with 15 bases in between. CDR3 protein: CASSVRRGENEQYF. The CDR3 DNA reads as TGTGCCAGCAGTGTACGAAGGGGTGAGAACGAGCAGTACTTC.

The rearrangement joins TRBV19 to TRBJ1-2; the match to TRBD1 covers 11 bases. The junction had 9 bases not matched to a gene; V was cut back by 6 bases and J by 6 bases. The CDR3 totals 15 residues. Germline V gene sequence: CDR1 LNHDA, CDR2 SQIVND (reference sequence). CDR3 nucleotides: TGTGCCAGTAGCTTGGACAGGGGGCCCTTTAATGGCTACACCTTC. Its translation: CASSLDRGPFNGYTF. Full variable domain (missing parts from reference TRBV19 and TRBJ1-2): DGGITQSPKYLFRKEGQNVTLSCEQNLNHDAMYWYRQDPGQGLRLIYYSQIVNDFQKGDIAEGYSVSREKKESFPLTVTSAQKNPTAFYLCASSLDRGPFNGYTFGSGTRLTVV.

V is TRBV5-1 and J is TRBJ1-6; 7 nucleotides agree with TRBD1. The CDR3 totals 17 residues. V lost 0 bases and J lost 10; bases outside the gene matches: 13. In germline, CDR1 is SGHRS, CDR2 YFSETQ. This CDR3 is CASSLAGQGDQLSPLHF. CDR3 sequence (DNA): TGCGCCAGCAGCTTGGCTGGCCAGGGGGACCAGCTGTCACCCCTCCACTTT.

The rearrangement uses TRBV18 and TRBJ2-5; 8 bases are shared with TRBD1. Germline V gives CDR1 KGHSH, CDR2 LQKENI. This CDR3 is built from 15 residues. V shed 1 base and J 4 bases; nucleotides not matched to a gene: 5. The CDR3 DNA follows: TGTGCCAGCTCACCACTCAGGGGGCTCACAGAGACCCAGTACTTC. This gives the protein CASSPLRGLTETQYF.